These T cell receptor beta chains were read from a single sample in a study of CD8 T cells in ankylosing spondylitis. TCRdb independently ran MiXCR on the 5' RACE reads; one entry per CDR3 protein. This sample has 300,000 to 400,000 distinct CDR3 sequences, with about 9.9% found just once. Sequencing was carried out using blood, either unsorted or a sorted T cell fraction (not recorded which). The receptors were gathered from a female donor with ankylosing spondylitis or in good health (not recorded which). Each CDR3 is given with its conserved first and last residue. Some rows mark clone size as missing; the rest say once, few, many or name a class of expanded clone.

j_call clone_size v_call cdr3_aa
TRBJ2-1 . TRBV20-1 CSAAIDGRAAEQFF
TRBJ1-5 . TRBV19 CASSIGSFSNQPQHF
TRBJ1-5 many TRBV28 CASSPPGSNQPQHF
TRBJ2-3 many TRBV29-1 CSVEETGTSGSRGDTQYF
TRBJ1-1 few TRBV7-8 CASSHIDLGQLNTEAFF
TRBJ1-1 many TRBV10-3 CAISGGAENTEAFF
TRBJ1-4 many TRBV11-2 CASSSHRGSNEKLFF
TRBJ2-3 . TRBV28 CASSSPRSGTDTQYF
TRBJ1-4 . TRBV14 CASSQPSTGHEKLFF
TRBJ2-7 . TRBV30 CAWIGGNYEQYF
TRBJ2-3 . TRBV7-7 CASSAGTGGADTQYF
TRBJ2-2 many TRBV19 CASSIEFTGELFF
TRBJ2-3 few TRBV5-1 CASSLWSGGSTDTQYF
TRBJ2-5 many TRBV10-3 CAISESVAGGPLETQYF
TRBJ2-1 . TRBV9 CASSVAGTSGSSYNEQFF
TRBJ1-2 many TRBV20-1 CSAMTGLNYGYTF
TRBJ2-2 . TRBV6-1 CASSERTSGLPNTGELFF
TRBJ1-1 many TRBV5-1 CASSVGQEANTEAFF
TRBJ1-5 few TRBV24-1 CATSDFRTRGQGQNQPQHF
TRBJ1-4 many TRBV20-1 CSASYSTNEKLFF
TRBJ2-2 many TRBV12-3/TRBV12-4 CASSPSGGGTGELFF
TRBJ2-3 many TRBV28 CASSSGAGAAPTDTQYF
TRBJ1-1 . TRBV7-3 CASSLTGELGTEAFF
TRBJ2-7 many TRBV20-1 CSARGTSDYEQYF
TRBJ2-1 . TRBV10-2 CASSEGVGYNEQFF
TRBJ1-2 . TRBV12-3/TRBV12-4 CASRRAGQNHGDTF
TRBJ1-2 many TRBV29-1 CSVEDRTGFYGYTF
TRBJ1-1 many TRBV20-1 CSARGQIGSTEAFF
TRBJ1-1 many TRBV10-1 CASSDLNTEAFF
TRBJ2-5 . TRBV3-1 CASSQVVRPQYF
TRBJ2-1 many TRBV29-1 CSASPIKTGGLYNEQFF
TRBJ2-2 few TRBV9 CASLPGALNTGELFF
TRBJ2-7 many TRBV11-1 CASSSFGTGQGKSYEQYF
TRBJ1-6 many TRBV12-3/TRBV12-4 CASSLRGDNSPLHF
TRBJ2-5 many TRBV20-1 CSASTRFRVETQYF
TRBJ1-3 many TRBV5-1 CASSLEGQNSGNTIYF
TRBJ2-5 many TRBV25-1 CASNFAGGQTQYF
TRBJ2-7 many TRBV12-3/TRBV12-4 CASSSGVLYEQYF
TRBJ2-2 . TRBV30 CAWTFVLAGELFF
TRBJ2-1 . TRBV4-2 CASSQEKGGGLIGEQFF
TRBJ1-2 many TRBV10-3 CATSAGELRGGYTF
TRBJ1-1 many TRBV10-2 CASSDPVRTAEAFF
TRBJ1-4 . TRBV28 CASSPQGPREKLFF
TRBJ2-3 many TRBV5-1 CASSLAGQGTDTQYF
TRBJ2-7 many TRBV6-2/TRBV6-3 CASSPTPYEQYF
TRBJ1-1 many TRBV10-3 CAISESTANTEAFF
TRBJ2-5 few TRBV15 CATSTKQGTLGETQYF
TRBJ2-6 . TRBV11-2 CASSRGRSGANVLTF
TRBJ2-7 many TRBV6-1 CASRNWGPSYEQYF
TRBJ1-2 . TRBV4-3 CASSQVSSGNYGYTF